This entry is about one T cell receptor beta chain. The antigen remains unidentified. These data belong to a study of T cell clusters in autoimmune cytopenias. TRB was amplified by touch-down multiplex PCR, primer pools A and B combined. TCRdb re-called the multiplex PCR reads; every CDR3 protein appears as one record, without DNA. Its clone listing holds about 7,200 distinct CDR3 sequences. TRB amplification used 250 ng of peripheral blood genomic DNA. Study-level results: The cluster-lack signature was not seen for secondary cytopenia versus chronic lymphocytic leukemia. TRB repertoire shifts in secondary cytopenia and chronic lymphocytic leukemia mostly reflected lymphoma, not autoimmunity. Healthy donors had about 2.8-fold more exclusive TRB clusters than active autoimmune hepatitis patients. Primary autoimmune cytopenia patients seemingly lacked the physiological T cell clusters found in healthy donors.

Germline CDR1 SGHRS, CDR2 YFSETQ. The CDR3 contains 19 residues. The gene calls are TRBV5-1 and TRBJ2-7; checking the TCRdb D call of TRBD1 is not possible without DNA. The material sequenced was peripheral blood. This receptor was identified in a human donor with an autoimmune cytopenia or autoimmune hepatitis (not recorded which). The CDR3 reads CASSLARYSQGPNSYEQYF.